The 18 T cell receptor beta chains below come from one sample, sequenced in a study of blood T cell repertoires in COVID-19 (dated by TCRdb to the early 2020s). The library came from the immunoSEQ multiplex PCR assay. TCRdb took this table from immuneACCESS and kept in-frame rearrangements with V and J called. Such tables lack part of the clones; where checked against another copy, unresolved V genes explain under half of the gap, and the rest is unexplained. The sample has approximately 89,000 clones on record, more than 75% of them singletons. About 15% of the sample is in the top ten clones. The sample taken for sequencing was peripheral blood. The receptors were sampled from a woman in her seventies with acute or convalescent COVID-19.

This chain joins TRBV12-3 or TRBV12-4 and TRBJ2-1; D not certain. The CDR3 length is 12 residues. The V and J ends lost 3 bases and 9 bases respectively, with 9 bases between them. This CDR3 is CASSFPGGEQFF. The CDR3 nucleotides read TGTGCCAGCAGTTTTCCCGGCGGTGAGCAGTTCTTC.

Of note for this clone: Germline and junction disagree at one end, which may indicate a read error. DNA for the CDR3: TGTGCCAGCAGCCCAGGCGGGACAGGACTCTACAATGGGCAGTTCTTC. This translates into CASSPGGTGLYNGQFF. The chain uses TRBV7-9 and TRBJ2-1; 8 bases are a match to TRBD1. Per germline, CDR1 SEHNR and CDR2 FQNEAQ (reference sequence). The CDR3 extends over 16 amino acids.

Comments on this clone: The junction departs from the called germline gene at one end, perhaps through a read error. This chain connects TRBV5-8 to TRBJ1-3; D is uncertain. The CDR3 contains 12 residues. Germline assignment: CDR1 SGHTS and CDR2 YDEGEE. CDR3 region: CASSFGGSPSHF. The CDR3, as DNA: TGTGCCAGCAGCTTCGGCGGTAGCCCTTCACATTTT.

V gene TRBV6-5 combines with J gene TRBJ1-1; D is uncertain. V was pared by 2 bases and J by 1 base, with 11 bases between. Germline assignment: CDR1 MNHEY and CDR2 SVGAGI. This CDR3 has 15 residues. CDR3 nucleotides: TGTGCCAGCAGTTACACTCCAACGGGGAACACTGAAGCTTTCTTT. Protein product: CASSYTPTGNTEAFF.

DNA for the CDR3: TGTGCCAGCAGTTCGAGGACAGGGAGAAATGAAAAACTGTTTTTT. Translation gives CASSSRTGRNEKLFF. The chain carries TRBV6-2 or TRBV6-3 and TRBJ1-4, with TRBD1 identical over 8 bases. V dropped 4 bases and J dropped 5; count of bases not matched to a gene: 6. This CDR3 spans 15 amino acids. The germline CDR1 and CDR2 sequences are MNHEY and SVGEGT.

The chain couples TRBV7-9 to TRBJ1-4, with a tentative D call TRBD1 (5 bases). This CDR3 is built from 18 residues. Germline V CDR1 and CDR2: SEHNR, FQNEAQ (reference sequence). V lost 2 bases and J lost 4, with 20 bases in between. The CDR3 reads CASSLSDSWGTFNEKLFF. The DNA of the CDR3 is TGTGCCAGCAGCTTATCGGATTCGTGGGGGACTTTTAATGAAAAACTGTTTTTT.

The rearrangement joins TRBV5-6 to TRBJ2-2; 8 bases line up with TRBD1. The CDR3 runs 16 residues. The J segment lost 5 bases and the V segment lost 4 bases, leaving 10 bases of the junction unmatched. Germline CDR1 is SGHDT and CDR2 is YYEEEE. The CDR3 DNA reads TGTGCCAGCAGCCAACCTGGACAGGGTTCGACCGGGGAGCTGTTTTTT. It specifies CASSQPGQGSTGELFF.

The chain recombines TRBV7-8 with TRBJ2-4; 8 bases map to TRBD2. The germline V gene has CDR1 SGHVS and CDR2 FQNEAQ. The CDR3 spans 14 residues. With 4 bases clipped from V and 13 bases from J, the junction kept 12 bases outside the gene matches. DNA for the CDR3: TGTGCCAGCAGCTCTGGACTAGCCGATCGTCCCCAGTACTTC. Translated: CASSSGLADRPQYF.

This chain joins TRBV18 and TRBJ2-7; D is perhaps TRBD2 (7 bases). From germline, CDR1 is KGHSH and CDR2 LQKENI. CDR3 length equals 14 residues. V lost 4 bases to trimming and J lost 4 bases, with 14 bases between them. CDR3 in amino acids: CASSQGGAGYEQYV. In nucleotides, the CDR3 is TGTGCCAGCTCACAAGGGGGGGCTGGGTACGAGCAGTACGTC.

The chain combines TRBV7-9 with TRBJ2-6; 10 bases map to TRBD1. From germline, CDR1 is SEHNR and CDR2 FQNEAQ (reference sequence). The CDR3 is 18 amino acids. The V gene end was trimmed by 5 bases and the J gene end by 3 bases; junction bases not matched to a gene: 10. The CDR3 DNA reads TGTGCCAGCAGCCGCCCTCCGGGACAGGGGTTTGGGGCCAACGTCCTGACTTTC. Translated: CASSRPPGQGFGANVLTF.

The rearrangement uses TRBV7-5 and TRBJ1-5; the table's D gene call, TRBD1, was not cross checked with the DNA. TRBV7-5 constitutes a pseudogene. This CDR3 has 15 amino acids. Written as DNA, the CDR3 is TGTGCCAGAAGCTTAAAGCAGGGGGACGATCAGCCCCAGCATTTT. It is translated as CARSLKQGDDQPQHF.

This chain connects TRBV6-4 to TRBJ2-3; 12 bases are shared with TRBD2. CDR3 size: 21 residues. V dropped 1 base and J dropped 0; count of bases not matched to a gene: 14. The germline V gene encodes CDR1 MRHNA and CDR2 SNTAGT. The CDR3: CASSDYRGLAGVNPSTDTQYF. The DNA for the CDR3 is TGTGCCAGCAGTGACTACCGGGGACTAGCGGGCGTGAACCCTAGCACAGATACGCAGTATTTT.

The chain couples TRBV3-1 (or the pseudogene TRBV3-2) to TRBJ1-1; D gene unclear. CDR1 LGHDT and CDR2 YNNKEL come from the germline V gene (reference sequence). Trimming stripped 0 bases from V and 5 bases from J, with 13 bases between. The CDR3 contains 15 residues. The CDR3 coding sequence is TGTGCCAGCAGCCAAGATTTAAGGTCAGGAACTGAAGCTTTCTTT. Protein product: CASSQDLRSGTEAFF.

The V and J genes are TRBV4-2 and TRBJ2-6; 10 nucleotides match TRBD1. CDR3 length: 19 residues. V was pared by 4 bases and J by 3 bases, with 12 bases of the junction left unmatched. Germline assignment: CDR1 LGHNA and CDR2 YNFKEQ. CDR3 DNA sequence: TGTGCCAGCAGCCGGCCCGGACAGGGGGACCTCCTTGGGGCCAACGTCCTGACTTTC. As protein: CASSRPGQGDLLGANVLTF.

The chain joins TRBV21-1 to TRBJ2-7; the D call TRBD1 from the table was never checked on the DNA. TRBV21-1 is described as a pseudogene. This CDR3 is built from 15 residues. This chain's CDR3 is CASSKGGTGGYEQYV. The CDR3 DNA reads TGTGCCAGCAGCAAAGGGGGGACAGGGGGTTACGAGCAGTACGTC.

The genes are TRBV24-1 and TRBJ2-3; 15 bases agree with TRBD2. J gave up 3 bases and V 7 bases, and 1 base lay outside the gene matches. The CDR3 spans 15 residues. The germline V gene encodes CDR1 KGHDR and CDR2 SFDVKD. CDR3 in amino acids: CATRGLAGGTDTQYF. CDR3 in DNA: TGTGCCACCAGGGGACTAGCGGGAGGTACAGATACGCAGTATTTT.

CDR3 coding DNA: TGTGCCAGCAGCTTGGCGGGACAGGTCGTCAATGAGCAGTTCTTC. The encoded protein is CASSLAGQVVNEQFF. The chain joins TRBV5-6 to TRBJ2-1; 8 nucleotides match TRBD1. V dropped 0 bases and J dropped 6; count of bases not matched to a gene: 5. CDR3 size: 15 residues. Germline values: CDR1 SGHDT, CDR2 YYEEEE.

This rearrangement joins TRBV5-5 to TRBJ2-3; D is possibly TRBD2 (5 bases). Germline CDR1 and CDR2: SGHKS and YYEKEE (reference sequence). This CDR3 has 17 amino acids. Trimming left V 1 base short and J 0 bases short, with 15 bases between. The DNA for the CDR3 is TGTGCCAGCAGCTTGTTCGCTCTGGGGAGTAGCACAGATACGCAGTATTTT. It translates to CASSLFALGSSTDTQYF.